These 18 T cell receptor beta chains were all obtained from the same sample, sequenced in a study of human T cells and chemical hapten exposure. Time point specified: patch test 2, 6 weeks after DPC sensitization. The treatment was: therapeutic diphenylcyclopropenone sensitization with weekly scalp DPC. One entry per CDR3 protein, called by TCRdb with MiXCR from the RACE reads. The sample lists 85,000 to 100,000 distinct CDR3 sequences; approximately 10% were seen once. The sample consisted of whole blood, taken in connection with sensitization to the hapten diphenylcyclopropenone (DPC). These receptors were taken from a man aged 35 to 55 with alopecia areata. Some clones in this sample may be carry-over from other donors' samples.

The rearrangement joins TRBV29-1 to TRBJ2-1; TRBD1 matches 9 bases. This CDR3 has 13 amino acids. V gave up 7 bases and J gave up 5 bases; unmatched junction bases: 6. Looked up from germline, CDR1 is SQVTM and CDR2 is ANQGSEA. CDR3 amino acids: CSGIGTGNNEQFF. The CDR3 nucleotides read TGCAGCGGGATCGGGACAGGGAACAATGAGCAGTTCTTC.

Only a few counts were recorded for this clonotype. The J gene is TRBJ1-6, the V gene TRBV3-1; 8 nucleotides align to TRBD1. The CDR3 contains 15 residues. Germline V gene sequence: CDR1 LGHDT, CDR2 YNNKEL (reference sequence). Trimming at V came to 1 base and at J to 7 bases, leaving 3 bases not matched to a gene. CDR3 nucleotide sequence: TGTGCCAGCAGCCAAGGACAGGGGAGGAATTCACCCCTCCACTTT. Translating it yields CASSQGQGRNSPLHF.

This chain links TRBV12-3 or TRBV12-4 with TRBJ2-7; D ambiguous. The CDR3 spans 13 residues. Trimming took off 2 bases at V and 3 bases at J, with 8 bases between the two ends. The DNA of the CDR3 is TGTGCCAGCAGTTTATTGGACGGCTACGAGCAGTACTTC. Translating gives CASSLLDGYEQYF.

The rearrangement links TRBV3-1 to TRBJ2-3; D possibly matches TRBD1 or TRBD2 (5 bases each). Germline V gene sequence: CDR1 LGHDT, CDR2 YNNKEL (reference sequence). V shed 4 bases and J shed 0 bases, with 11 bases lying between them. The CDR3 is 15 amino acids. CDR3 protein: CASSPWDGSTDTQYF. CDR3 sequence (DNA): TGTGCCAGCAGCCCATGGGACGGTAGCACAGATACGCAGTATTTT.

This clonotype was counted many times. The chain has TRBV6-1 and TRBJ2-1; 7 positions agree with TRBD2. This CDR3 has 12 amino acids. The trim removed 10 bases at V and 8 bases at J, leaving 8 bases unmatched. From germline, CDR1 is MNHNS and CDR2 SASEGT. Here the CDR3 reads CATRTRGDEQFF. DNA of the CDR3: TGTGCCACCCGGACTAGGGGCGATGAGCAGTTCTTC.

This clonotype showed up just a few times. The rearrangement uses TRBV6-1 and TRBJ2-2; D tentatively fits TRBD1 or TRBD2 (6 bases each). V lost 2 bases to trimming and J lost 7 bases, with 17 bases between them. The CDR3 is 16 residues long. Germline CDR1 and CDR2: MNHNS and SASEGT. CDR3 region: CASSEFRGRNGGELFF. The CDR3 DNA follows: TGTGCCAGCAGTGAATTTCGGGGGCGGAATGGCGGGGAGCTGTTTTTT.

In this sample, this clonotype turned up a few times. This sequence joins TRBV12-5 and TRBJ2-5; D gene unclear. There are 12 residues in the CDR3. The germline V gene has CDR1 LGHNT and CDR2 FRNRAP. The germline V and J ends were trimmed by 1 base and 4 bases, with 4 bases remaining between them. DNA of the CDR3: TGTGCTAGTGGTTTGGACAGAGAGACCCAGTACTTC. It specifies CASGLDRETQYF.

V gene TRBV6-6 combines with J gene TRBJ1-5; tentative D call: TRBD1 (5 bases). From germline, CDR1 is MNHNY and CDR2 SVGAGI (reference sequence). The V end was cut by 3 bases, the J end by 4 bases, with 10 bases between. The CDR3 is 14 amino acids. CDR3 sequence reads: CASSYSEGNQPQHF. The CDR3 DNA reads TGTGCCAGCAGTTATTCCGAGGGGAATCAGCCCCAGCATTTT.

The J gene is TRBJ2-7, the V gene TRBV3-1; 8 bases are a match to TRBD1. The germline CDR1 and CDR2 sequences are LGHDT and YNNKEL (reference sequence). The length of the CDR3 is 15 residues. V dropped 3 bases and J dropped 4; count of bases not matched to a gene: 8. The DNA for the CDR3 is TGTGCCAGCAGCCAGGCAGGGGGCGCTTTTTACGAGCAGTACTTC. As protein: CASSQAGGAFYEQYF.

The chain links TRBV13 to TRBJ2-5; no definite D call. The CDR3 has 13 amino acids. V was clipped by 1 base and J by 3 bases, with 6 bases between them. Germline CDR1 reads PRHDT; CDR2 reads FYEKMQ (reference sequence). CDR3 nucleotides: TGTGCCAGCAGCTTAGCGAAAGAAGAGACCCAGTACTTC. This translates into CASSLAKEETQYF. Full variable domain (rest looked up from reference TRBV13 and TRBJ2-5): AAGVIQSPRHLIKEKRETATLKCYPIPRHDTVYWYQQGPGQDPQFLISFYEKMQSDKGSIPDRFSAQQFSDYHSELNMSSLELGDSALYFCASSLAKEETQYFGPGTRLLVL.

Ten or more counts support this clonotype. This chain joins TRBV29-1 and TRBJ2-7; 10 bases agree with TRBD2. V trimming: 7 bases; J trimming: 0 bases; junction bases outside the gene matches: 3. CDR1 is SQVTM, CDR2 ANQGSEA, per germline. The CDR3 runs 13 residues. The CDR3 DNA reads as TGCAGCGCCCGGACTAGCGGCTCCTACGAGCAGTACTTC. Its protein is CSARTSGSYEQYF.

The chain employs TRBV29-1 and TRBJ2-1; 7 bases line up with TRBD1. Per the germline V gene, CDR1 is SQVTM and CDR2 is ANQGSEA. This CDR3 has 14 residues. With V trimmed by 7 bases and J by 9 bases, 15 bases remained unmatched. CDR3 bases: TGCAGCGCACCAGGACAGGTGGGCCTTAGTGAGCAGTTCTTC. Residues: CSAPGQVGLSEQFF.

This clonotype came up a few times. The genes are TRBV28 and TRBJ1-4; 9 bases line up with TRBD1. The CDR3 extends over 15 amino acids. V was clipped by 4 bases and J by 6 bases; unmatched bases: 6. Germline CDR1 is MDHEN and CDR2 is SYDVKM. CDR3 nucleotides: TGTGCCAGCAGTTCGAGACAGGGGGGGCATGAAAAACTGTTTTTT. Amino acids: CASSSRQGGHEKLFF.

The rearrangement joins TRBV5-1 to TRBJ1-1, with D possibly TRBD1 on 5 matching bases. V lost 0 bases and J 4 bases, leaving 19 bases between the germline ends. The CDR3 consists of 17 residues. Germline values: CDR1 SGHRS, CDR2 YFSETQ. The DNA for the CDR3 is TGCGCCAGCAGCTTGGCCTTCCGGCTGGGAGGGACCACTGAAGCTTTCTTT. The encoded protein is CASSLAFRLGGTTEAFF.

This clonotype was seen a handful of times. The V call is TRBV12-3 or TRBV12-4, the J call TRBJ2-1, with D tentatively TRBD2 (5 bases). The CDR3 spans 14 residues. V was pared by 6 bases and J by 8 bases, with 17 bases between. DNA for the CDR3: TGTGCCAGCAGGGCGAGAGGGCCGTTGGATGAGCAGTTCTTC. Protein product: CASRARGPLDEQFF.

This clonotype turned up a few times. V and J are TRBV28 and TRBJ2-7; a weak D match, TRBD2 (6 bases). Trimming removed 6 bases at V and 4 bases at J, with 19 bases between. The germline V gene encodes CDR1 MDHEN and CDR2 SYDVKM. The CDR3 loop spans 15 amino acids. The CDR3 here is CASSTGGPDSYEQYV. The CDR3, as DNA: TGTGCCAGCAGCACCGGAGGGCCCGACTCTTACGAGCAGTACGTC.

The sample holds many counts of this clonotype. The CDR3 DNA sequence: TGTGCCAGCACCAAGAACACAGGGACTGAAGCTTTCTTT. It specifies CASTKNTGTEAFF. The chain carries TRBV7-2 and TRBJ1-1, with D perhaps TRBD1 (6 bases). CDR1 and CDR2 (germline): SGHTA, FQGNSA. The V end lost 7 bases, the J end lost 5 bases, and 14 bases lay between the germline ends. The CDR3 has 13 residues.

The chain is built from TRBV6-6 and TRBJ2-7, with 7 nucleotides matching TRBD1. J gave up 7 bases and V 0 bases, and 6 bases lay outside the gene matches. This CDR3 comprises 14 residues. CDR1 and CDR2 (germline): MNHNY, SVGAGI (reference sequence). The CDR3 coding sequence is TGTGCCAGCAGTTACTCAGGGGGCGCGGGTGAGCAGTACTTC. Its protein is CASSYSGGAGEQYF.